This TCR beta chain was obtained from a study of blood T cell repertoires in COVID-19. Overall study context: The samples span acute and convalescent COVID-19 from the United States, Italy and Spain. PBMCs, B-cell-depleted T cells, or T cells were the source of the cDNA or gDNA that made up the material.

This clone was observed many times. Germline values: CDR1 SEHNR, CDR2 FQNEAQ (reference sequence). V lost 0 bases, J lost 7 bases, and 7 bases lay in between. This CDR3 has 13 amino acids. In the source study's methods: Estimation of nucleated cell counts relied on the amplification of reference gene primers. Sequencing used immunoSEQ multiplex PCR; TCRdb keeps in-frame clones, though not all of them. V, J and clone size are taken as reported in that table, and D and trimming were inferred from the DNA itself. The table has 50,000 to 70,000 clones, 90% seen once; the top ten hold 8.3%. The receptor comes from a human donor with active COVID-19. The donor label of this sample is uncertain. The sample taken for sequencing was peripheral blood. The J gene is TRBJ1-5, the V gene TRBV7-9, with no clear D. This chain's CDR3 is CASSLAPGQPQHF. The DNA for the CDR3 is TGTGCCAGCAGCTTAGCGCCAGGCCAGCCCCAGCATTTT.